A selection of T cell receptor beta chains follows, all from one sample in a study of blood T cell repertoires in COVID-19. Measured with immunoSEQ multiplex PCR; TCRdb has only the in-frame clones, and not every one. The data show more than 95,000 clones, about 85% seen once. Input material: peripheral blood. The receptors shown here come from a man at least 80 years old with active or convalescent COVID-19. Both conserved end residues are part of each CDR3. The D gene is left open where the match is weak. Clone sizes are given selectively: once, few, many, or a class where the clone is expanded.

>TRBD1|TRBJ2-5|.|TRBV5-4
CASSSGQGRETQYF
TGTGCCAGCAGCTCCGGACAGGGGCGTGAGACCCAGTACTTC
>TRBD1|TRBJ1-2|.|TRBV3-1/TRBV3-2
CASSQSDRGAYGYTF
TGTGCCAGCAGCCAATCGGACAGGGGTGCCTATGGCTACACCTTC
>.|TRBJ1-1|.|TRBV12-3/TRBV12-4
CASRESGYTEAFF
TGTGCCAGCAGGGAGTCGGGGTACACTGAAGCTTTCTTT
>TRBD1|TRBJ1-1|.|TRBV7-9
CASSETGGGNTEAFF
TGTGCCAGCAGCGAAACAGGGGGCGGGAACACTGAAGCTTTCTTT
>.|TRBJ1-5|.|TRBV29-1
CSVGGVGFDQPQHF
TGCAGCGTTGGGGGCGTGGGGTTCGATCAGCCCCAGCATTTT
>.|TRBJ2-1|.|TRBV5-1
CASSLAKVAGANEQFF
TGCGCCAGCAGCTTGGCCAAGGTCGCAGGGGCCAATGAGCAGTTCTTC
>TRBD1|TRBJ1-2|once|TRBV18
CASSPLGQDYGYTF
TGTGCCAGCTCACCACTCGGACAGGACTATGGCTACACCTTC
>TRBD1|TRBJ1-4|once|TRBV7-2
CASSAERGLGKLFF
TGTGCCAGCAGCGCCGAAAGGGGGCTTGGAAAACTGTTTTTT
>.|TRBJ1-2|.|TRBV3-1/TRBV3-2
CASSLHRDLGYGYTF
TGTGCCAGCAGCCTACACAGGGACCTTGGGTATGGCTACACCTTC
>TRBD2|TRBJ2-3|.|TRBV7-3
CASSQIAGRADTQYF
TGTGCCAGCAGCCAAATAGCGGGAAGAGCAGATACGCAGTATTTT
>.|TRBJ1-5|once|TRBV28
CASTPGSTNNQPQHF
TGTGCCAGCACCCCGGGGAGTACTAACAATCAGCCCCAGCATTTT
>TRBD2|TRBJ2-2|.|TRBV6-1
CASSEGLAGTGELFF
TGTGCCAGCAGTGAGGGACTAGCGGGCACCGGGGAGCTGTTTTTT
>.|TRBJ2-3|once|TRBV19
CASNLRRLGTDTQYF
TGTGCCAGTAATTTGAGGAGACTCGGCACAGATACGCAGTATTTT
>TRBD2|TRBJ2-1|.|TRBV13
CASSALGTSGLGEQFF
TGTGCCAGCAGCGCCCTTGGGACTAGCGGCCTCGGTGAGCAGTTCTTC
>.|TRBJ1-2|.|TRBV7-2
CASSFDSPYGYTF
TGTGCCAGCAGCTTCGACAGCCCCTATGGCTACACCTTC
>TRBD1|TRBJ2-1|.|TRBV18
CASSPGQGYYNEQFF
TGTGCCAGCTCTCCGGGACAGGGTTACTACAATGAGCAGTTCTTC
>.|TRBJ1-2|.|TRBV4-2
CASGKQVSYGYTF
TGTGCCAGCGGAAAACAGGTTAGCTATGGCTACACCTTC
>.|TRBJ2-2|few|TRBV15
CATEAGQANTGELFF
TGTGCCACCGAAGCGGGTCAAGCGAACACCGGGGAGCTGTTTTTT
>TRBD1|TRBJ1-1|.|TRBV28
CASRTGGKGRSGTEAFF
TGTGCCAGCAGGACAGGGGGCAAGGGTAGGTCGGGCACTGAAGCTTTCTTT
>.|TRBJ1-5|.|TRBV6-5
CASSFRLDQPQHF
TGTGCCAGCAGTTTCAGGCTTGATCAGCCCCAGCATTTT
>TRBD1|TRBJ1-1|once|TRBV19
CASSKGQGNTEAFF
TGTGCCAGTAGTAAAGGACAGGGGAACACTGAAGCTTTCTTT
>.|TRBJ1-3|.|TRBV19
CASTPVGNTIYF
TGTGCCAGTACCCCCGTTGGAAACACCATATATTTT
>.|TRBJ2-2|.|TRBV29-1
CSVRGSGGGYTGELFF
TGCAGCGTTCGGGGATCAGGAGGAGGATACACCGGGGAGCTGTTTTTT
>.|TRBJ1-6|once|TRBV2
CASSERGSNSPLHF
TGTGCCAGCAGTGAGCGGGGGAGTAATTCACCCCTCCACTTT
>.|TRBJ2-1|.|TRBV6-5
CASSYSYGILGNEQFF
TGTGCCAGCAGTTACTCGTATGGGATACTAGGAAATGAGCAGTTCTTC
>TRBD1|TRBJ1-2|.|TRBV29-1
CSVRTGSGGYTF
TGCAGCGTAAGGACAGGGTCGGGAGGCTACACCTTC
>.|TRBJ1-2|.|TRBV2
CASSMDSANYGYTF
TGTGCCAGCAGCATGGACAGCGCTAACTATGGCTACACCTTC
>.|TRBJ1-2|.|TRBV19
CASTPTQQVHYGYTF
TGTGCCAGTACCCCTACCCAACAGGTACACTATGGCTACACCTTC
>.|TRBJ1-1|.|TRBV5-4
CASSLDLISEAFF
TGTGCCAGCAGCTTGGATCTTATTTCTGAAGCTTTCTTT
>TRBD1|TRBJ1-1|.|TRBV6-5
CASSKTGTSNTEAFF
TGTGCCAGCAGTAAGACAGGGACGTCAAACACTGAAGCTTTCTTT
>.|TRBJ1-2|.|TRBV11-3
CASSLGGGHYGYTF
TGTGCCAGCAGCTTGGGCGGGGGACACTATGGCTACACCTTC
>TRBD1|TRBJ2-7|few|TRBV19
CASSPGPGQGARGDYEQYF
TGTGCCAGTAGTCCAGGACCGGGACAGGGGGCCAGAGGAGACTACGAGCAGTACTTC
>.|TRBJ1-1|.|TRBV6-6
CASRDTGSTEAFF
TGTGCCAGCCGTGATACAGGGTCCACTGAAGCTTTCTTT
>.|TRBJ1-1|.|TRBV6-4
CASRGLPYTEAFF
TGTGCCAGCAGAGGACTTCCTTACACTGAAGCTTTCTTT
>.|TRBJ1-2|few|TRBV7-9
CASSLWGLPGGNNYGYTF
TGTGCCAGCAGCTTATGGGGCCTCCCGGGAGGGAATAACTATGGCTACACCTTC
>TRBD1|TRBJ1-6|many|TRBV4-3
CASSRSKGATGSPLHF
TGCGCCAGCAGCCGCTCTAAGGGGGCGACGGGTTCACCCCTCCACTTT
>TRBD1|TRBJ2-5|few|TRBV19
CASSPQDRGRETQYF
TGTGCCAGTAGTCCACAGGACAGGGGACGGGAGACCCAGTACTTC
>TRBD2|TRBJ2-7|.|TRBV28
CAVRDHRAGSEQYF
TGTGCCGTCCGGGACCACCGAGCGGGAAGCGAGCAGTACTTC
>TRBD1|TRBJ1-1|once|TRBV9
CASSVAGQGNTEAFF
TGTGCCAGCAGCGTAGCCGGACAGGGAAACACTGAAGCTTTCTTT
>.|TRBJ1-5|.|TRBV28
CASSPQGIRQPQHF
TGTGCCAGCAGCCCACAGGGAATCCGTCAGCCCCAGCATTTT
>.|TRBJ2-7|.|TRBV19
CASSIATPVLVYEQYF
TGTGCCAGTAGTATTGCGACACCCGTCCTCGTCTACGAGCAGTACTTC
>TRBD2|TRBJ2-3|once|TRBV5-1
CASRIGLAGSTDTQYF
TGCGCCAGCAGGATTGGACTAGCGGGGAGCACAGATACGCAGTATTTT
>TRBD2|TRBJ2-1|.|TRBV7-2
CASSLTSGDYNEQFF
TGTGCCAGCAGCCTTACTAGCGGGGATTACAATGAGCAGTTCTTC
>TRBD1|TRBJ1-2|.|TRBV30
CAWSRGGRDGYTF
TGTGCCTGGAGCCGAGGGGGCAGGGATGGCTACACCTTC
>.|TRBJ1-3|.|TRBV30
CAWAGGGENTIYF
TGTGCCTGGGCTGGGGGCGGTGAAAACACCATATATTTT
>TRBD2|TRBJ2-4|few|TRBV2
CASSEGGGPKNIQYF
TGTGCCAGCAGTGAGGGGGGGGGTCCCAAAAACATTCAGTACTTC
>TRBD1|TRBJ2-3|.|TRBV5-4
CASSPGQAPSTDTQYF
TGTGCCAGCAGTCCCGGACAGGCTCCTAGCACAGATACGCAGTATTTT
>.|TRBJ1-2|.|TRBV9
CASSWDSYGYTF
TGTGCCAGCAGTTGGGACTCCTATGGCTACACCTTC
>TRBD2|TRBJ2-7|.|TRBV6-1
CASSEELAGGISYEQYF
TGTGCCAGCAGTGAAGAACTAGCGGGAGGCATCTCCTACGAGCAGTACTTC